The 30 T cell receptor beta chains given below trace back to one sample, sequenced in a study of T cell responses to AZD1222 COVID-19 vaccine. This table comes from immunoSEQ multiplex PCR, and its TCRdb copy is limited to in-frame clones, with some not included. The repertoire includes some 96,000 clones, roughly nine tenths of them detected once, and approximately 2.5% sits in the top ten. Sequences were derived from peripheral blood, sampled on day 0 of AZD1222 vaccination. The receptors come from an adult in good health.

CDR3 sequence reads: CASSPHLPRLEDGEQFF. Here the CDR3 DNA reads TGTGCCAGTAGCCCCCACCTTCCGCGACTAGAAGACGGAGAGCAGTTCTTC. This rearrangement joins TRBV19 to TRBJ2-1, with D tentatively TRBD2 (6 bases). The CDR3 length is 17 residues. Per the germline V gene, CDR1 is LNHDA and CDR2 is SQIVND (reference sequence). V was clipped by 6 bases and J by 10 bases, with 28 bases between them.

The chain's CDR3 is CSVETEANYGYTF. The DNA of the CDR3 is TGCAGCGTTGAAACAGAAGCTAACTATGGCTACACCTTC. The V and J genes are TRBV29-1 and TRBJ1-2; D unclear. Germline V gene data show CDR1 as SQVTM and CDR2 as ANQGSEA. Trimming cost V 2 bases and J 0 bases, with 7 bases left between them. This CDR3 region has 13 residues.

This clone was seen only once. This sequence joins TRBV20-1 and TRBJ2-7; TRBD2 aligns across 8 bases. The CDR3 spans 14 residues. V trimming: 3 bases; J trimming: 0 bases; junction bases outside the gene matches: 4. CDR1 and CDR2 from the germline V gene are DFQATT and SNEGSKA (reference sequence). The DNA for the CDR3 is TGCAGTGCTAGTACTAGCGGTTTCTCCTACGAGCAGTACTTC. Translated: CSASTSGFSYEQYF.

The CDR3 coding sequence is TGTGCCAGCTCAAGGCCGGTCAGTTACAATGAGCAGTTCTTC. Its protein is CASSRPVSYNEQFF. The chain uses TRBV18 and TRBJ2-1; D is undetermined. Trimming cost V 5 bases and J 4 bases, with 12 bases left between them. Germline CDR1 is KGHSH and CDR2 is LQKENI. CDR3 size: 14 residues.

The chain's CDR3 is CSASPSPYEQYF. CDR3 nucleotides: TGCAGTGCTAGTCCATCACCCTACGAGCAGTACTTC. The V gene is TRBV20-1, the J gene TRBJ2-7; no clear D gene. This CDR3 has 12 amino acids. Trimming removed 3 bases at V and 2 bases at J, with 8 bases between. Germline V gene sequence: CDR1 DFQATT, CDR2 SNEGSKA (reference sequence).

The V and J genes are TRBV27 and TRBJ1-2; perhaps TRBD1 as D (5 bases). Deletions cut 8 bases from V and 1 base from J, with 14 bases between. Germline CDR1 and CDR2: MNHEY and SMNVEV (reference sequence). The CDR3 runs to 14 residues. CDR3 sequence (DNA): TGTGCCAGCCGGGACGGGAACTTTAACTATGGCTACACCTTC. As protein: CASRDGNFNYGYTF.

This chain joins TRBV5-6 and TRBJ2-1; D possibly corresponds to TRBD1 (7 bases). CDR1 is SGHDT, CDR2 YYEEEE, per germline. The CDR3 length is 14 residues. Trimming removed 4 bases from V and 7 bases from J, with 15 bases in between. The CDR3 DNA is TGTGCCAGCAGCGGGCAGGGGGGCTGGAATGAGCAGTTCTTC. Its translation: CASSGQGGWNEQFF.

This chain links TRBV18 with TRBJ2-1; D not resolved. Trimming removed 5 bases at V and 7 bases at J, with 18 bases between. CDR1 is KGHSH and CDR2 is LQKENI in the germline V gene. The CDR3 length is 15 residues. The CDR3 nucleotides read TGTGCCAGCTCAGTCGACACCGGCCAAATGAATGAGCAGTTCTTC. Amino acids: CASSVDTGQMNEQFF.

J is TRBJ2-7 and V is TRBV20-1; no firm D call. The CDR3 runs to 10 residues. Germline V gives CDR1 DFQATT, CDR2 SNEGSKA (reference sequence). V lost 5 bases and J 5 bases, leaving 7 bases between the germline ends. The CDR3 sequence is CSALYHEQYF. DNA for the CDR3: TGCAGTGCTCTATACCACGAGCAGTACTTC.

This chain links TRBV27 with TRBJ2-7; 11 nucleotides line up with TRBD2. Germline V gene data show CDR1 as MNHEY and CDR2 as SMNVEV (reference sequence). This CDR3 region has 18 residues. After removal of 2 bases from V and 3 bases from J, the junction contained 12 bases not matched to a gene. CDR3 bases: TGTGCCAGCAGTTTAACCCCCCCCCTAGCGGGAGGTTTCTACGAGCAGTACTTC. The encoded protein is CASSLTPPLAGGFYEQYF.

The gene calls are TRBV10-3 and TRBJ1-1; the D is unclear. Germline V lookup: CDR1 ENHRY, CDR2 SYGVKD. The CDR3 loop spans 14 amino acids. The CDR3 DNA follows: TGTGCTACGCGCGGAGACGGCTCGAACACTGAAGCTTTCTTT. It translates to CATRGDGSNTEAFF.

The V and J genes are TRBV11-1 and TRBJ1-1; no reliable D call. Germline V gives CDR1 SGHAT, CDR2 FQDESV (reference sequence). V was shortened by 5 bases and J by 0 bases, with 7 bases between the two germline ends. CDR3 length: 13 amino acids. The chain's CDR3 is CASSRSLNTEAFF. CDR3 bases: TGTGCCAGCAGCCGTTCCTTGAACACTGAAGCTTTCTTT.

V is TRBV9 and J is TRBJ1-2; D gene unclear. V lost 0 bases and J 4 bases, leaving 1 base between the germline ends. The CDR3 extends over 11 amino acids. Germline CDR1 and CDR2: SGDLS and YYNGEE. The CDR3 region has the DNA TGTGCCAGCAGCGTAGGCTATGGCTACACCTTC. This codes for CASSVGYGYTF.

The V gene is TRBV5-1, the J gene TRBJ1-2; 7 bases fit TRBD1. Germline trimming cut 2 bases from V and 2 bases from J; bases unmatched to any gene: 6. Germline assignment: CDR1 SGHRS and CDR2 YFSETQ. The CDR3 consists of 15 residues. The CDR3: CASSLQLTGNYGYTF. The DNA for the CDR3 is TGCGCCAGCAGCTTACAACTGACAGGGAACTATGGCTACACCTTC.

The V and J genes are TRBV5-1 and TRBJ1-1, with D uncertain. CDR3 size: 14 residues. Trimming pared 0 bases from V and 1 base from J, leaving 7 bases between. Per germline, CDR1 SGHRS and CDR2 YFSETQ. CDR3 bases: TGCGCCAGCAGCTTGGACGGCGGGAACACTGAAGCTTTCTTT. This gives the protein CASSLDGGNTEAFF.

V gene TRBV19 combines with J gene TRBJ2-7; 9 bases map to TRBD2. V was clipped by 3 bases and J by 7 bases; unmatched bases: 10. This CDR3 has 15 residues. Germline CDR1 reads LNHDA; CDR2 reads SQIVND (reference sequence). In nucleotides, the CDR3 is TGTGCCAGTAGTATTGGGACTAGCCTTGAAGGAGAGCAGTACTTC. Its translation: CASSIGTSLEGEQYF.

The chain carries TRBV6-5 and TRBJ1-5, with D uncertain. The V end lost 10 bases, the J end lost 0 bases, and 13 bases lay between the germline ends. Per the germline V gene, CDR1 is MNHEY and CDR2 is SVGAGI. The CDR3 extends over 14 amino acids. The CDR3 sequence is CATSKTYSNQPQHF. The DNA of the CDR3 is TGTGCCACTTCGAAGACGTATAGCAATCAGCCCCAGCATTTT.

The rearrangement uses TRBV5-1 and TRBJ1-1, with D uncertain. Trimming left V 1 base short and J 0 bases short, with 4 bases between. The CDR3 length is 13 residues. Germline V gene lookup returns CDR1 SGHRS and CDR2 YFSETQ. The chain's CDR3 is CASSLSLNTEAFF. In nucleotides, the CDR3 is TGCGCCAGCAGCTTGTCCCTGAACACTGAAGCTTTCTTT.

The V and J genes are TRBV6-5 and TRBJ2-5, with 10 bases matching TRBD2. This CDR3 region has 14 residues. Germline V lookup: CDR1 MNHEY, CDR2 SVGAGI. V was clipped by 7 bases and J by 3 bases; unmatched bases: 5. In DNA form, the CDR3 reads TGTGCCAGCACCCGGACTAGCGGCGAAGAGACCCAGTACTTC. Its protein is CASTRTSGEETQYF.

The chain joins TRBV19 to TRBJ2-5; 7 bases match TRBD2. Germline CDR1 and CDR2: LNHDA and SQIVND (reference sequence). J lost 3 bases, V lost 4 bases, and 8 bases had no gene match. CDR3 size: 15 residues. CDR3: CASSTPWEGKETQYF. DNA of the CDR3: TGTGCCAGTAGTACGCCGTGGGAGGGAAAAGAGACCCAGTACTTC.

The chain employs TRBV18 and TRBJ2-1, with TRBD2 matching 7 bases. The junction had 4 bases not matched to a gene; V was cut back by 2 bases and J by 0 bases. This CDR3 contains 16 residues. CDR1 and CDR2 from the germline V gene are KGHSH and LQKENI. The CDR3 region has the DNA TGTGCCAGCTCACCAGGGACTACGGACTCCTACAATGAGCAGTTCTTC. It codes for CASSPGTTDSYNEQFF.

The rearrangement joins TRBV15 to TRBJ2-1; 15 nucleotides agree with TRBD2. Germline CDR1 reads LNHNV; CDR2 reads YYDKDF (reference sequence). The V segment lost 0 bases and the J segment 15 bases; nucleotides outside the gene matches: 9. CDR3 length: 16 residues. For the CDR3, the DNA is TGTGCCACCAGCAGAGACCTTGGGACTAGCGGGAGGAGGTCGTTCTTC. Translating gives CATSRDLGTSGRRSFF.

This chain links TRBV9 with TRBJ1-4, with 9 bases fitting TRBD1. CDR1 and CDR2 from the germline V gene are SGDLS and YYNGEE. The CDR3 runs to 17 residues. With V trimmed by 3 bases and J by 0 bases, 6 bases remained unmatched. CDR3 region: CASSASTGGATNEKLFF. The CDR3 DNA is TGTGCCAGCAGCGCATCTACAGGGGGCGCAACTAATGAAAAACTGTTTTTT. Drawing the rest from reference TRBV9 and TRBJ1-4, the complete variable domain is DSGVTQTPKHLITATGQRVTLRCSPRSGDLSVYWYQQSLDQGLQFLIQYYNGEERAKGNILERFSAQQFPDLHSELNLSSLELGDSALYFCASSASTGGATNEKLFFGSGTQLSVL.

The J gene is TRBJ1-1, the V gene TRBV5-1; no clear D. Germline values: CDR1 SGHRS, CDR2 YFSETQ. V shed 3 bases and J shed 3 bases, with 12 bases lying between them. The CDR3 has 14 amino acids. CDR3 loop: CASSWETYHTEAFF. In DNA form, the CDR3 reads TGCGCCAGCAGCTGGGAGACTTATCACACTGAAGCTTTCTTT.

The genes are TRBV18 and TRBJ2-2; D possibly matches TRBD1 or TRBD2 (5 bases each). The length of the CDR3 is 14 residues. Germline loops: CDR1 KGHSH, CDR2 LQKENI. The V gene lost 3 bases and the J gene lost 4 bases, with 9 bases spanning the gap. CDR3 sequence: CASSPGTFTGELFF. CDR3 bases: TGTGCCAGCTCACCGGGGACGTTCACCGGGGAGCTGTTTTTT.

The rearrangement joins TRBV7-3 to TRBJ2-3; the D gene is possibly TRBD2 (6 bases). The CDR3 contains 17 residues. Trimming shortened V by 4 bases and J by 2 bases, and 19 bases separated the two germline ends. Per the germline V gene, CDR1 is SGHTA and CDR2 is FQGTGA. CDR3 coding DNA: TGTGCCAGCAGCTCCCCCGGGGGACGGTCAATCACAGATACGCAGTATTTT. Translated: CASSSPGGRSITDTQYF.

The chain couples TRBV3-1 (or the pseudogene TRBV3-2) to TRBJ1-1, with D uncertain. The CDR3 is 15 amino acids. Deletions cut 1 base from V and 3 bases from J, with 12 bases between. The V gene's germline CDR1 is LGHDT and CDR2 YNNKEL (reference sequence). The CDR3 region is CASSQGGVLDTEAFF. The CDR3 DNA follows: TGTGCCAGCAGCCAAGGTGGTGTATTGGACACTGAAGCTTTCTTT.

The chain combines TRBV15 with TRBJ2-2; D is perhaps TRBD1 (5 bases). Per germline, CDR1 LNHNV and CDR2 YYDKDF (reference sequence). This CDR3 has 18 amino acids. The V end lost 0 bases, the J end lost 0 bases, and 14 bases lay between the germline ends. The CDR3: CATSRDFPQVANTGELFF. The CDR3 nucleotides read TGTGCCACCAGCAGAGATTTTCCACAGGTCGCGAACACCGGGGAGCTGTTTTTT. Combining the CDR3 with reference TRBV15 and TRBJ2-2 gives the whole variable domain DAMVIQNPRYQVTQFGKPVTLSCSQTLNHNVMYWYQQKSSQAPKLLFHYYDKDFNNEADTPDNFQSRRPNTSFCFLDIRSPGLGDTAMYLCATSRDFPQVANTGELFFGEGSRLTVL.

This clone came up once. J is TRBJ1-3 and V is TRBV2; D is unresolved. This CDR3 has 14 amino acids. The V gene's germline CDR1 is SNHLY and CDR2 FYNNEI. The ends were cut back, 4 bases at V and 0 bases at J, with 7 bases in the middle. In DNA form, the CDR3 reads TGTGCCAGCAGTGTGGGAGGCTCTGGAAACACCATATATTTT. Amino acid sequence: CASSVGGSGNTIYF.

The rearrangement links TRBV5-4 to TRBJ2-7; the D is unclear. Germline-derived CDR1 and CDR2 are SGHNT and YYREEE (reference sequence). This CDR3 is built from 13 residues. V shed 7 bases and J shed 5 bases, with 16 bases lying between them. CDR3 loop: CASSNAEQNEQYF. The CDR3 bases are TGTGCCAGCTCCAATGCGGAGCAGAACGAGCAGTACTTC.